This TCR beta chain was observed in a study of beta chain features in type 1 diabetes. Study background: Cell yields, gender and age were comparable in patients and healthy donors. Broader study findings: In every one of the four CD4+ subsets, TCRB CDR3s were moderately but significantly shorter in Type 1 diabetes patients.

Concerning this clone: Its antigen is undetermined.

CDR1 MNHEY and CDR2 SVGAGI come from the germline V gene. The CDR3 is 16 residues long. V trimming: 2 bases; J trimming: 4 bases; junction bases outside the gene matches: 3. The isolated RNA, all of it, was reverse transcribed, so expressed TCRB transcripts were what got sequenced. Here immunoSEQ multiplex PCR was the method, and the copy in TCRdb shows in-frame clones only, minus some. The repertoire includes some 410,000 clones, around 10% of them detected once, and less than 0.06% sits in the top ten. Sequences were obtained from naive CD4+ T cells from blood. The receptor's source is a woman between 18 and 29 years old in good health. This chain uses TRBV6-5 with TRBJ2-1; 12 bases match TRBD2. Here the CDR3 DNA reads TGTGCCAGCAGTTACCAGGGGACTAGCGGGTACAATGAGCAGTTCTTC. Translated, it gives CASSYQGTSGYNEQFF.